This entry is about one T cell receptor (beta chain). The antigen it binds to is not known. Base qualities are not recorded, but no much larger clone differs from it by a single base. Library creation used PCR. TCRdb names Illumina HiSeq 2500 as the instrument used. Molecular barcoding was employed in the preparation of TCR libraries, with unique molecular identifiers being used to normalize TCRbeta repertoire quantification. TCRdb trimmed public reads at Q25 via fastp, called clones via MiXCR and kept in-frame beta chains. Rows merge per CDR3 protein into single entries with the most common DNA and genes. The sample data list just over 350,000 distinct CDR3 sequences, and about 14% of these were observed just once. 3.5% to 4.5% of the sample is held by the ten biggest clonotypes. These data belong to a study of T-cell reconstitution after alpha-beta-depleted transplantation in children (dated by TCRdb to 2016 to 2018). Context from the whole study: T-cell immune reconstitution after TCRalphabeta/CD19-depleted allogeneic hematopoietic cell transplantation in children was quantitatively tracked in the study by means of TCR repertoire profiling.

From the cysteine up to the phenylalanine, the CDR3 has a length of 13 residues. This entry keeps only the CDR3 DNA: 39 bases, framed from base 1. Trimming takes 6 bases from V and 7 bases from J, and the germline ends sit 15 bases apart. The germline V gene (reference sequence) provides CDR1 MNHEY and CDR2 SMNVEV. Recombination linked TRBV27 to TRBJ2-5; the D gene is possibly TRBD1, with 7 bases matching. The sequencing used PBMCs, collected from the stem cell graft. This clonotype was obtained from a human donor who donated a stem cell graft to a child with Fanconi anemia. The CDR3 region has the sequence CASRLSGGGTQYF. The DNA sequence is given as TGTGCCAGCAGGCTATCAGGGGGAGGGACCCAGTACTTC.